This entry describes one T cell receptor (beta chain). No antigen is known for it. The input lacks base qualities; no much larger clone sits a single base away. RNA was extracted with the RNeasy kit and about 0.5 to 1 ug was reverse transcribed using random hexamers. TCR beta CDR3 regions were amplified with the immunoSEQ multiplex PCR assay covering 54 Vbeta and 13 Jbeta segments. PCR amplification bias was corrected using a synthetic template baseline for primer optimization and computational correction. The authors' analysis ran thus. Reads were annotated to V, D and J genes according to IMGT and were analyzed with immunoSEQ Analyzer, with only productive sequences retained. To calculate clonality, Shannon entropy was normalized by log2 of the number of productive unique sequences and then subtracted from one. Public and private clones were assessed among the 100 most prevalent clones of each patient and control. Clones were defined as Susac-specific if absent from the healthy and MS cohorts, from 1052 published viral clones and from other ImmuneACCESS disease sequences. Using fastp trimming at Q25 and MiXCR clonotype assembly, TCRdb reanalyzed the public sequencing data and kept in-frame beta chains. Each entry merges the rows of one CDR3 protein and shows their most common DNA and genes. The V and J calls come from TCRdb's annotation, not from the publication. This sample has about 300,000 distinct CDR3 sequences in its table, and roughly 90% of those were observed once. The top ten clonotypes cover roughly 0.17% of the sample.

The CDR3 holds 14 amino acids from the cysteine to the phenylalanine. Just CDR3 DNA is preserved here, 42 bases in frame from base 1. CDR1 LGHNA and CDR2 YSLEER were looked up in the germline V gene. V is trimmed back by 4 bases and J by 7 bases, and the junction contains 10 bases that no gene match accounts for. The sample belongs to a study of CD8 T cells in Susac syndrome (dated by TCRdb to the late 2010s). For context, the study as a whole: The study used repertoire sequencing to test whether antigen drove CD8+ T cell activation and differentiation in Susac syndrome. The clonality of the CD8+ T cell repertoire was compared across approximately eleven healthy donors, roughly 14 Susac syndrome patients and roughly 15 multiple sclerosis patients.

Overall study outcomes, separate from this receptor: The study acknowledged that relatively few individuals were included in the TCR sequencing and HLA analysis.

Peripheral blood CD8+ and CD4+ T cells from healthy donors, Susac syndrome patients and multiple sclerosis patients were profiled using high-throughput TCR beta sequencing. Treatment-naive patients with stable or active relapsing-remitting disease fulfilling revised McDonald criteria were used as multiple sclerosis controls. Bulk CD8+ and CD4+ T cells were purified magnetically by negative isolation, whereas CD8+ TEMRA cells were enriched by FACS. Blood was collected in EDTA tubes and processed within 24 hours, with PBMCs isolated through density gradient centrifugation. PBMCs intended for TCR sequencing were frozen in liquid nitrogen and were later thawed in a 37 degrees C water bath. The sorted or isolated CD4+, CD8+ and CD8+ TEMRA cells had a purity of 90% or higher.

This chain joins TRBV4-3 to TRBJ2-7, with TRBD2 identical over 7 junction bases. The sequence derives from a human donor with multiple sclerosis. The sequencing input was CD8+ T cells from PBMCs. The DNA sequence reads TGCGCCAGCAGCCCCAAAGGGCTCGGGGGGGAGCAGTACTTC. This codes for CASSPKGLGGEQYF.